The 25 T cell receptor beta chains below come from one sample, sequenced in a study of blood T cell repertoires in COVID-19. The repertoire was sequenced with immunoSEQ multiplex PCR; TCRdb's copy has only in-frame clones and lacks some. This sample has 200,000 to 250,000 clones, with 80% to 90% found just once. The sequenced sample was PBMCs or T cells enriched from blood (not recorded which). The receptors come from a man younger than 45 in a cohort exposed to, infected with or recovered from COVID-19 (not recorded which).

The chain is built from TRBV6-5 and TRBJ2-1; TRBD1 matches 8 bases. Trimming removed 7 bases from V and 7 bases from J; junction bases left unmatched: 9. The CDR3 sequence is 14 residues long. The germline gives CDR1 MNHEY, CDR2 SVGAGI. This chain's CDR3 is CASTQGAAWNEQFF. CDR3 DNA sequence: TGTGCCAGCACTCAGGGGGCCGCATGGAATGAGCAGTTCTTC.

The chain uses TRBV5-1 and TRBJ2-6; 8 nucleotides agree with TRBD1. The CDR3 spans 17 residues. Germline assignment: CDR1 SGHRS and CDR2 YFSETQ. V gave up 10 bases and J gave up 2 bases; unmatched junction bases: 14. The CDR3 reads CAGMDRDRPTGANVLTF. The DNA for the CDR3 is TGCGCCGGAATGGACAGGGACCGCCCGACTGGGGCCAACGTCCTGACTTTC.

This rearrangement joins TRBV2 to TRBJ2-3, with 11 bases matching TRBD2. The CDR3 extends over 17 amino acids. CDR1 is SNHLY and CDR2 is FYNNEI in the germline V gene. Trimming took 2 bases from V and 5 from J; bases not matched to a gene: 9. CDR3 bases: TGTGCCAGCAGTGAAAGGGTAGCGGGAGGGCAGGAAGATACGCAGTATTTT. It encodes CASSERVAGGQEDTQYF.

The CDR3 loop reads CASSYLTGTTYEQYF. The CDR3 region has the DNA TGTGCCAGCAGTTACTTGACAGGGACCACCTACGAGCAGTACTTC. V gene TRBV6-2 or TRBV6-3 combines with J gene TRBJ2-7, with 7 bases matching TRBD1. This CDR3 is 15 amino acids long. V was pared by 1 base and J by 2 bases, with 5 bases of the junction left unmatched. Looked up from germline, CDR1 is MNHEY and CDR2 is SVGEGT.

Only a few counts were recorded for this clone. One end of the junction fails to match germline, which may point to a read error. The chain recombines TRBV5-6 with TRBJ1-2, with TRBD1 identical over 11 bases. The CDR3 covers 13 residues. Germline CDR1 and CDR2: SGHDT and YYEEEE. The CDR3 bases are TGTGCCAGCAGCTCAGGACAGGGGGCGAAAGCATCCTTC. Its translation is CASSSGQGAKASF. The full variable domain, completed using reference TRBV5-6 and TRBJ1-2, is DAGVTQSPTHLIKTRGQQVTLRCSPKSGHDTVSWYQQALGQGPQFIFQYYEEEERQRGNFPDRFSGHQFPNYSSELNVNALLLGDSALYLCASSSGQGAKASFGSGTRLTVV.

The chain combines TRBV5-1 with TRBJ2-7; 8 bases fit TRBD1. This CDR3 has 13 amino acids. Looked up from germline, CDR1 is SGHRS and CDR2 is YFSETQ. Trimming at V came to 4 bases and at J to 6 bases, leaving 6 bases not matched to a gene. The CDR3 spells CASSAQGAIEQYF. CDR3 in DNA: TGCGCCAGCAGCGCCCAGGGGGCCATCGAGCAGTACTTC.

The J gene is TRBJ2-7, the V gene TRBV12-3 or TRBV12-4; TRBD2 might be the D (5 bases). The CDR3 has 13 amino acids. V was clipped by 7 bases and J by 2 bases, with 12 bases between them. The CDR3 DNA sequence: TGTGCCAGCACCGGGGAACCTACCTACGAGCAGTACTTC. Encoded protein: CASTGEPTYEQYF.

CDR3 DNA sequence: TGTGCCAGCAGTCCTTCCTTCTGGCCAGGGCAAAACTCCTATAATTCACCCCTCCACTTT. This sequence encodes CASSPSFWPGQNSYNSPLHF. V usage is TRBV27 and J usage is TRBJ1-6; D may be TRBD1 (5 bases). The CDR3 is 20 residues long. Per germline, CDR1 MNHEY and CDR2 SMNVEV (reference sequence). Deletions cut 5 bases from V and 0 bases from J, with 23 bases between.

The chain recombines TRBV3-1 (or the pseudogene TRBV3-2) with TRBJ2-7, with 8 bases identical to TRBD2. The junction had 4 bases not matched to a gene; V was cut back by 4 bases and J by 2 bases. Germline V CDR1 and CDR2: LGHDT, YNNKEL (reference sequence). This CDR3 contains 14 residues. CDR3 loop: CASSLGSGTYEQYF. CDR3 nucleotides: TGTGCCAGCAGCCTAGGTAGCGGGACCTACGAGCAGTACTTC.

In nucleotides, the CDR3 is TGTGCCAGCAGCGGCCGGGACAGGGAACGTGGGGCCAACGTCCTGACTTTC. This translates into CASSGRDRERGANVLTF. The chain carries TRBV21-1 and TRBJ2-6; the table assigns TRBD1, which was not confirmed against the DNA. TRBV21-1 is given as a pseudogene. The length of the CDR3 is 17 residues.

The chain carries TRBV27 and TRBJ1-2; D might be TRBD1 (5 bases). V lost 6 bases, J lost 8 bases, and 19 bases lay in between. In germline, CDR1 is MNHEY, CDR2 SMNVEV (reference sequence). The CDR3 has 14 amino acids. The CDR3 bases are TGTGCCAGCAGGCGGGGGGGGTACTATGTAGGCTACACCTTC. It is translated as CASRRGGYYVGYTF.

The genes are TRBV18 and TRBJ2-2, with 11 bases identical to TRBD1. The germline gives CDR1 KGHSH, CDR2 LQKENI. The CDR3 consists of 17 residues. Trimming took 4 bases from V and 9 from J; bases not matched to a gene: 13. For the CDR3, the DNA is TGTGCCAGCTCACAAACCGGGACAGGGGGTCGTTTCCGGGAGCTGTTTTTT. This sequence encodes CASSQTGTGGRFRELFF.

The chain recombines TRBV14 with TRBJ2-7; 8 bases are a match to TRBD1. The CDR3 extends over 13 amino acids. CDR1 is SGHDN and CDR2 is FVKESK in the germline V gene. V shed 6 bases and J 4 bases; nucleotides not matched to a gene: 5. DNA of the CDR3: TGTGCCAGCAGGCGGACAGGGCGGTACGAGCAGTACTTC. Translated: CASRRTGRYEQYF.

The chain employs TRBV19 and TRBJ2-5; TRBD2 matches at 9 bases. The length of the CDR3 is 15 residues. V was pared by 1 base and J by 0 bases, with 0 bases of the junction left unmatched. Germline values: CDR1 LNHDA, CDR2 SQIVND (reference sequence). The CDR3 sequence is CASSIGGRDQETQYF. CDR3 nucleotides: TGTGCCAGTAGTATAGGCGGGAGGGACCAAGAGACCCAGTACTTC.

V is TRBV27 and J is TRBJ2-7; 10 nucleotides agree with TRBD2. Losses at the gene ends were 5 bases for V and 3 bases for J; bases not matched to a gene: 10. From germline, CDR1 is MNHEY and CDR2 SMNVEV (reference sequence). CDR3 length equals 16 residues. Here the CDR3 DNA reads TGTGCCAGCAGTGGGGGACTAGCGCAACCCTACTACGAGCAGTACTTC. As protein: CASSGGLAQPYYEQYF.

The J gene is TRBJ2-5, the V gene TRBV4-3, with 10 bases lining up with TRBD2. V was clipped by 1 base and J by 1 base; unmatched bases: 3. The CDR3 runs to 16 residues. CDR1 is LGHNA, CDR2 YSLEER, per germline. CDR3 residues: CASSQVSGGTQETQYF. In DNA, the CDR3 is TGCGCCAGCAGCCAAGTTAGCGGGGGGACCCAAGAGACCCAGTACTTC.

The chain carries TRBV7-9 and TRBJ2-5, with D possibly matching TRBD1 (6 bases). The CDR3 is 15 residues long. Trimming took off 4 bases at V and 2 bases at J, with 14 bases between the two ends. CDR1 and CDR2 from the germline V gene are SEHNR and FQNEAQ (reference sequence). As DNA, the CDR3 is TGTGCCAGCAGCTCTTCTCAGGGGACGCAAGAGACCCAGTACTTC. Encoded protein: CASSSSQGTQETQYF.

The V call is TRBV5-1, the J call TRBJ2-2; maybe TRBD2 (5 bases). The CDR3 extends over 16 amino acids. V was pared by 1 base and J by 2 bases, with 12 bases between. CDR1 SGHRS and CDR2 YFSETQ come from the germline V gene. CDR3 nucleotides: TGCGCCAGCAGCTTGTTAGGGAGAATAAACACCGGGGAGCTGTTTTTT. Amino acids: CASSLLGRINTGELFF.

This clone was seen only once. The rearrangement joins TRBV4-1 to TRBJ1-5, with TRBD1 identical over 8 bases. J gave up 3 bases and V 3 bases, and 7 bases lay outside the gene matches. Looked up from germline, CDR1 is MGHRA and CDR2 is YSYEKL. The CDR3 loop spans 16 amino acids. The CDR3 DNA sequence: TGCGCCAGCAGCCAGGACAGGGACGCGTTCAATCAGCCCCAGCATTTT. Translating it yields CASSQDRDAFNQPQHF.

The chain recombines TRBV18 with TRBJ1-2, with D unresolved. This CDR3 is 15 amino acids long. V was trimmed by 1 base and J by 4 bases, leaving 13 bases between them. CDR1 KGHSH and CDR2 LQKENI come from the germline V gene. The CDR3 region has the DNA TGTGCCAGCTCACCACAAGGACGGGCGGGCTATGGCTACACCTTC. The encoded protein is CASSPQGRAGYGYTF.

The chain has TRBV3-1 (or the pseudogene TRBV3-2) and TRBJ2-3, with TRBD1 matching 12 bases. There are 24 residues in the CDR3. The germline V gene encodes CDR1 LGHDT and CDR2 YNNKEL (reference sequence). With 0 bases clipped from V and 3 bases from J, the junction kept 25 bases outside the gene matches. CDR3 sequence (DNA): TGTGCCAGCAGCCAAGATGGGACAGGGGGCGCTGGGTTAGCGGGAGTGCCGGGGACAGATACGCAGTATTTT. Protein sequence: CASSQDGTGGAGLAGVPGTDTQYF.

CDR3 region: CASTGALQDYGYTF. The CDR3 DNA sequence: TGTGCCAGCACAGGGGCCCTACAGGACTATGGCTACACCTTC. The chain employs TRBV2 and TRBJ1-2, with D possibly TRBD1 on 6 matching bases. CDR3 length: 14 residues. Germline values: CDR1 SNHLY, CDR2 FYNNEI. V was clipped by 7 bases and J by 3 bases, with 15 bases between them.

This clone was counted once. This rearrangement joins TRBV7-9 to TRBJ1-1, with 7 bases fitting TRBD1. The germline V gene has CDR1 SEHNR and CDR2 FQNEAQ (reference sequence). CDR3 length: 12 amino acids. Trimming removed 10 bases from V and 7 bases from J; junction bases left unmatched: 9. For the CDR3, the DNA is TGTGCCACAGGACAGGAGGTCAGTGAAGCTTTCTTT. Translated, it gives CATGQEVSEAFF.

The chain links TRBV4-3 to TRBJ1-1; unclear D gene. The CDR3 length is 13 residues. V lost 1 base, J lost 0 bases, and 3 bases lay in between. Germline-derived CDR1 and CDR2 are LGHNA and YSLEER. The CDR3 reads CASSQGMNTEAFF. CDR3 in DNA: TGCGCCAGCAGCCAAGGTATGAACACTGAAGCTTTCTTT.

The V and J genes are TRBV27 and TRBJ2-2; D may be TRBD2 (5 bases). Germline V CDR1 and CDR2: MNHEY, SMNVEV (reference sequence). The V and J ends lost 5 bases and 4 bases respectively, with 8 bases between them. The CDR3 runs 13 residues. CDR3 in amino acids: CASSQLVTGELFF. The CDR3 DNA sequence: TGTGCCAGCAGTCAACTAGTCACCGGGGAGCTGTTTTTT.